This TCR beta chain was identified during a study of human T cells and chemical hapten exposure. Study details: Researchers reported sensitizing a roughly 2 cm by roughly 2 cm upper inner arm skin site with 2% DPC. Yields of TCR per sample differed, chiefly owing to small differences in pooled library volume. General study findings and limits: Relative to control repertoires, expanded TCRs gave rise to significantly more large CDR3 similarity clusters.

The sample's time point: patch test 1, 2 weeks after DPC sensitization. Treatment here: therapeutic diphenylcyclopropenone sensitization with weekly scalp DPC. The study drew its donors from alopecia patients who were 18 to 70 years old and suitable for DPC. Via MiXCR, TCRdb re-called the RACE reads, giving one row per CDR3 protein. The data show 95,000 to 150,000 distinct CDR3 sequences, roughly an eighth seen once. Between the trimmed V and J ends, which lost 2 bases and 2 bases, there was a span of 15 bases. The CDR3 totals 15 residues. The germline V gene has CDR1 DFQATT and CDR2 SNEGSKA (reference sequence). Regarding this clonotype: Its specificity is not known.

The chain joins TRBV20-1 to TRBJ1-2, with D maybe TRBD1 (6 bases). The TCR sequence derives from a man younger than 35 with alopecia areata. Some clones in this sample may be carry-over from other donors' samples. This sample comprised whole blood, obtained in connection with sensitization to the hapten diphenylcyclopropenone (DPC). Written as DNA, the CDR3 is TGCAGTGCTAGATCAACAGGGTCGAGGAACTATGGCTACACCTTC. It translates to CSARSTGSRNYGYTF.